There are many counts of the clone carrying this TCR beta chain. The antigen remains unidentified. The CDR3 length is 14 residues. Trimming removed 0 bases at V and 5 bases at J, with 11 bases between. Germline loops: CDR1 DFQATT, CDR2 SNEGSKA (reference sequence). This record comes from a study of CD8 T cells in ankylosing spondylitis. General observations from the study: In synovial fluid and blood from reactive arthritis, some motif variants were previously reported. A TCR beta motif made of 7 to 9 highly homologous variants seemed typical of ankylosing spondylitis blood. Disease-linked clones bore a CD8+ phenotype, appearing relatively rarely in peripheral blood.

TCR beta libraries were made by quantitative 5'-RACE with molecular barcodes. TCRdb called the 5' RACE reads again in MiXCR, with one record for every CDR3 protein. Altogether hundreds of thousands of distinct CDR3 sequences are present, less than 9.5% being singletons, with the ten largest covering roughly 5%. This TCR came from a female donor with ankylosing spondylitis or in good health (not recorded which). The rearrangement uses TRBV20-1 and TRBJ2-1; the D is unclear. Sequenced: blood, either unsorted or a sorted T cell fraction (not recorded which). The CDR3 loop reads CSARDMVANNEQFF. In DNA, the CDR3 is TGCAGTGCTAGAGATATGGTAGCCAACAATGAGCAGTTCTTC.